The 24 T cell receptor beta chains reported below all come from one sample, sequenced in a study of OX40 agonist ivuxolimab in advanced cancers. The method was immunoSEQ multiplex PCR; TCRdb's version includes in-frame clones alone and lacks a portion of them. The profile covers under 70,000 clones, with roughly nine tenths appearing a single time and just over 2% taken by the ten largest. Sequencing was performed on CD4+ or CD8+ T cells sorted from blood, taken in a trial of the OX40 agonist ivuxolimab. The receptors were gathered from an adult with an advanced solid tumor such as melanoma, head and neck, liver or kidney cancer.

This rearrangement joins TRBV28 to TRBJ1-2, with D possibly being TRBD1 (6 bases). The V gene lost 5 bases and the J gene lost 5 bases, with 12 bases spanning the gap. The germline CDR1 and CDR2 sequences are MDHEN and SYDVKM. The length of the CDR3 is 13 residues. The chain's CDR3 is CASSTTGHYGYTF. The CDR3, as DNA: TGTGCCAGCAGTACTACAGGGCATTATGGCTACACCTTC.

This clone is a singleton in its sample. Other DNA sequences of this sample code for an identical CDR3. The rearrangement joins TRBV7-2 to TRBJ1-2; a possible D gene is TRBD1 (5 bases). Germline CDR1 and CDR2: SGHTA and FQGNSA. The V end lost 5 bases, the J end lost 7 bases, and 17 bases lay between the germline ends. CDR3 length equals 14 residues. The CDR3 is CASSAGRAGGGYTF. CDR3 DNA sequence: TGTGCCAGCAGCGCGGGGCGGGCGGGGGGTGGCTACACCTTC.

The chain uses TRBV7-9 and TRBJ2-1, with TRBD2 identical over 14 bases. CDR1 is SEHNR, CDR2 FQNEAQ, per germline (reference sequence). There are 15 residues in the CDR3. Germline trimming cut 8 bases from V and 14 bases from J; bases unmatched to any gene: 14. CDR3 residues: CASERRLAGGQNEFF. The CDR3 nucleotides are TGTGCCAGCGAACGACGACTAGCGGGGGGGCAGAATGAGTTCTTC.

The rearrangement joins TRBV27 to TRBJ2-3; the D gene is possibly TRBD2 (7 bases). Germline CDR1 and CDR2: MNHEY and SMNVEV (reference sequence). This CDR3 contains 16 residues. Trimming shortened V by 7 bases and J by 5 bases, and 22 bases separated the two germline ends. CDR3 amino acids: CASNRLGGAVRDTQYF. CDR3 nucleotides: TGTGCCAGCAACCGTCTGGGGGGGGCCGTGAGAGATACGCAGTATTTT.

The CDR3 loop is CASSLSQGTSGGGSYEQYF. In nucleotides, the CDR3 is TGTGCCAGCAGCTTATCCCAGGGGACTAGCGGAGGGGGGAGCTACGAGCAGTACTTC. The rearrangement uses TRBV11-2 and TRBJ2-7; TRBD2 matches 11 bases. The germline V gene has CDR1 SGHAT and CDR2 FQNNGV. The CDR3 is made up of 19 amino acids. J lost 3 bases, V lost 2 bases, and 15 bases had no gene match. The whole variable domain, filled in from reference TRBV11-2 and TRBJ2-7, reads EAGVAQSPRYKIIEKRQSVAFWCNPISGHATLYWYQQILGQGPKLLIQFQNNGVVDDSQLPKDRFSAERLKGVDSTLKIQPAKLEDSAVYLCASSLSQGTSGGGSYEQYFGPGTRLTVT.

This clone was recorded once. The CDR3 here is CASSLEFLSSYNEQFF. For the CDR3, the DNA is TGTGCCAGCAGCTTAGAGTTTTTGAGCTCCTACAATGAGCAGTTCTTC. The rearrangement links TRBV7-8 to TRBJ2-1, with no clear D. The V gene lost 1 base and the J gene lost 0 bases, with 10 bases spanning the gap. Germline CDR1 reads SGHVS; CDR2 reads FQNEAQ. This CDR3 has 16 residues. Using reference TRBV7-8 and TRBJ2-1 for the parts outside the CDR3, the full variable domain is GAGVSQSPRYKVAKRGQDVALRCDPISGHVSLFWYQQALGQGPEFLTYFQNEAQLDKSGLPSDRFFAERPEGSVSTLKIQRTQQEDSAVYLCASSLEFLSSYNEQFFGPGTRLTVL.

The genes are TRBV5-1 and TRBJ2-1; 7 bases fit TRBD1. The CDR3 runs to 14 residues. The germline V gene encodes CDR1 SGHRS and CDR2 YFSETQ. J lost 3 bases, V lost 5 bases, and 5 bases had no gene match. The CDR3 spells CASRERQGYNEQFF. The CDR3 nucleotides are TGCGCCAGCAGAGAAAGACAGGGCTACAATGAGCAGTTCTTC.

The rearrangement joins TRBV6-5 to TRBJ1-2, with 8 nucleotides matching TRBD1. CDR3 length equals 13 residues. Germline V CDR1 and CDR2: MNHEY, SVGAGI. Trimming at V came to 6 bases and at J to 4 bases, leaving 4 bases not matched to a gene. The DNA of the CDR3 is TGTGCCAGCAGGACGCAGGGGGCCTATGGCTACACCTTC. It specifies CASRTQGAYGYTF.

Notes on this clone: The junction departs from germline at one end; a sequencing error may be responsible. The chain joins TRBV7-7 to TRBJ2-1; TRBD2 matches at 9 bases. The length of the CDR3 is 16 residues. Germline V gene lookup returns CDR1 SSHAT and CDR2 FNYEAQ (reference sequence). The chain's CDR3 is CASSLGGLAAYNEQFF. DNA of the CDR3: TGTGCTAGCAGCTTGGGGGGACTAGCAGCCTACAATGAGCAGTTCTTC.

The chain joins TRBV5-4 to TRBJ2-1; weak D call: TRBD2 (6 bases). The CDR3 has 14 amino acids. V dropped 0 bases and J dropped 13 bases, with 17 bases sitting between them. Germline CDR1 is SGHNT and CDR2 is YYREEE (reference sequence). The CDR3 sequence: CASSLAGTGAAQFF. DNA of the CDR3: TGTGCCAGCAGCTTGGCCGGGACGGGAGCGGCCCAGTTCTTC.

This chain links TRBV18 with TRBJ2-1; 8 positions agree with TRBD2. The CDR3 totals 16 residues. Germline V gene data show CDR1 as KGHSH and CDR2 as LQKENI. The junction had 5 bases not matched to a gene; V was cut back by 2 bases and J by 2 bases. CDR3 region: CASSPLERGPYNEQFF. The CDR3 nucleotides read TGTGCCAGCTCACCATTGGAGCGGGGGCCCTACAATGAGCAGTTCTTC.

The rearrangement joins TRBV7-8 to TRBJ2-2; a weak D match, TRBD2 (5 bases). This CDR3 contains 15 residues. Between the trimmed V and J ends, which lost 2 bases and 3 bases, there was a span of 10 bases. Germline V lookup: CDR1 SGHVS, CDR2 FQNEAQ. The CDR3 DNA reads TGTGCCAGCAGCTTAAATCCCGGGGACACCGGGGAGCTGTTTTTT. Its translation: CASSLNPGDTGELFF.

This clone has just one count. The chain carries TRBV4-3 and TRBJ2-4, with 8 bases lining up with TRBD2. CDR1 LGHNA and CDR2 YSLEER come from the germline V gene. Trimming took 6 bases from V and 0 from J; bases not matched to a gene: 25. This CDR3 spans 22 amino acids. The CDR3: CASSPSAFSGSNPDLAKNIQYF. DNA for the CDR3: TGCGCCAGCAGTCCAAGCGCGTTCAGCGGGAGTAATCCCGACCTAGCCAAAAACATTCAGTACTTC.

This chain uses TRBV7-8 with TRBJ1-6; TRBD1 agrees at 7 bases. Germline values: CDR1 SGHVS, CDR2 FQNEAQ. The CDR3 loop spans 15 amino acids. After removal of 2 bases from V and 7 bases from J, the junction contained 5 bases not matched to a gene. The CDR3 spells CASSLLGTVNSPLHF. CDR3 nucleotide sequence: TGTGCCAGCAGCTTACTCGGGACAGTAAATTCACCCCTCCACTTT.

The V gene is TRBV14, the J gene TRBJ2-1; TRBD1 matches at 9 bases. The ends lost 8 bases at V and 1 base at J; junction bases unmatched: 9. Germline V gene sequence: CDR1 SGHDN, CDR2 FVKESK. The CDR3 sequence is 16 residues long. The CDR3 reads CASAKSGTGSYNEQFF. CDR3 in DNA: TGTGCCAGCGCAAAATCCGGGACAGGGTCCTACAATGAGCAGTTCTTC. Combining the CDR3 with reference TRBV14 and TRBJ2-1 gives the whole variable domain EAGVTQFPSHSVIEKGQTVTLRCDPISGHDNLYWYRRVMGKEIKFLLHFVKESKQDESGMPNNRFLAERTGGTYSTLKVQPAELEDSGVYFCASAKSGTGSYNEQFFGPGTRLTVL.

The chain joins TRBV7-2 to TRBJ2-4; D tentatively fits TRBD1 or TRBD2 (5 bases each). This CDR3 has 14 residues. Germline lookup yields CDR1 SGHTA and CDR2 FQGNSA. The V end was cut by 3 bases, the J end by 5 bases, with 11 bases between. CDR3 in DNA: TGTGCCAGCAGCTTGCAACGGGGACAAAACATTCAGTACTTC. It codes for CASSLQRGQNIQYF.

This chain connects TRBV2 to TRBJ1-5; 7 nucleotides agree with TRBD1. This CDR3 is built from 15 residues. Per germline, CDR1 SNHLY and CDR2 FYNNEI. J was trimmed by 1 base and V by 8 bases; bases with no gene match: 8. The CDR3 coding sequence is TGTGCCAGCTCAACAGGGGTATGGAGCAATCAGCCCCAGCATTTT. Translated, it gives CASSTGVWSNQPQHF.

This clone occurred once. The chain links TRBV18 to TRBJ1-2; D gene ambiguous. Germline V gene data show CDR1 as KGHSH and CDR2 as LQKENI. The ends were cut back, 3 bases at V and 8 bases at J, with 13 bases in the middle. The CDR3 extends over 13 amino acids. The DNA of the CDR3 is TGTGCCAGCTCACCCGCCCGAAGTCTGGGCTACACCTTC. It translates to CASSPARSLGYTF. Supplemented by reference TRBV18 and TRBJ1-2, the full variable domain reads NAGVMQNPRHLVRRRGQEARLRCSPMKGHSHVYWYRQLPEEGLKFMVYLQKENIIDESGMPKERFSAEFPKEGPSILRIQQVVRGDSAAYFCASSPARSLGYTFGSGTRLTVV.

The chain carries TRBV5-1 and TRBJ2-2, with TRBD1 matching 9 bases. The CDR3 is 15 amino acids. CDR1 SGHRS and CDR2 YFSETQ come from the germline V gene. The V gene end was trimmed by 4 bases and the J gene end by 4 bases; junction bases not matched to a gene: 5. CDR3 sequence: CASSQPGQGTGELFF. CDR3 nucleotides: TGCGCCAGCAGCCAACCGGGACAGGGCACCGGGGAGCTGTTTTTT.

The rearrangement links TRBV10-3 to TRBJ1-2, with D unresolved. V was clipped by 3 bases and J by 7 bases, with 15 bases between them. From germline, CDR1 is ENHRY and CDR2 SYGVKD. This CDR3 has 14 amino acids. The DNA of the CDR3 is TGTGCCATCAGTGACCTCCCTAGGTCCAGTGGCTACACCTTC. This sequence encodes CAISDLPRSSGYTF.

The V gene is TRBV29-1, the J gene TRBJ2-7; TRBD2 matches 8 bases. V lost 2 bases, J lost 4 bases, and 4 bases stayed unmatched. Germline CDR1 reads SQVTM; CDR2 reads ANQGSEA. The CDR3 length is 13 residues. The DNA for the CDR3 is TGCAGCGTTGAACCCAGCGGGAGATACGAGCAGTACTTC. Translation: CSVEPSGRYEQYF.

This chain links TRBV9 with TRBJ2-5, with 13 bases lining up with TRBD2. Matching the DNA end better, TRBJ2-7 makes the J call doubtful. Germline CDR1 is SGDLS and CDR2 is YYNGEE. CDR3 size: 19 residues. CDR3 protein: CASSLGLAGVSLGGGEQYF. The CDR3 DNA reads TGTGCCAGCAGCCTAGGACTAGCGGGAGTTTCTCTCGGAGGGGGCGAGCAGTACTTC.

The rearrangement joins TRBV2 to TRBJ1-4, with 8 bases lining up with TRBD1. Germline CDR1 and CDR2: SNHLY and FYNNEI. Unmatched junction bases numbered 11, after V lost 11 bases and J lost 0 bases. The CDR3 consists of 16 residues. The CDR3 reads CAGSGTGVATNEKLFF. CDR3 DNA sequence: TGTGCCGGGAGCGGGACAGGAGTTGCAACTAATGAAAAACTGTTTTTT.

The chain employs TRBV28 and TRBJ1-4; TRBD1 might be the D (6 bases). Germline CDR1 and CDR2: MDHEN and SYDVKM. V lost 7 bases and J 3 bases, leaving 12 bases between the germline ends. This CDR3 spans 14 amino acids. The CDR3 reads CASTLTGPNEKLFF. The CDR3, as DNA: TGTGCCAGCACCCTGACAGGTCCTAATGAAAAACTGTTTTTT.